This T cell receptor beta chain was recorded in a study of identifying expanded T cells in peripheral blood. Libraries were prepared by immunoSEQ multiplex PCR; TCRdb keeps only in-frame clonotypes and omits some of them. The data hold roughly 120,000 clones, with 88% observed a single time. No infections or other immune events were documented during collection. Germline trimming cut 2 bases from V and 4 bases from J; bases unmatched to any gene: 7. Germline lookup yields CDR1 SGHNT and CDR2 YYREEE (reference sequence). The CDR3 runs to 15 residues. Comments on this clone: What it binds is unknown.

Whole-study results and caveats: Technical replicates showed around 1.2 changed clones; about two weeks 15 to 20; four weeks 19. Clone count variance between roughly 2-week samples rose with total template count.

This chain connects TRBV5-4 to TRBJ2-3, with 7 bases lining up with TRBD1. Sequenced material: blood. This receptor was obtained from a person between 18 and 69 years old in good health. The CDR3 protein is CASSFRQGVADTQYF. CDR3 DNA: TGTGCCAGCAGCTTCCGACAGGGAGTGGCAGATACGCAGTATTTT.